This TCR beta chain came from a study of blood T cell repertoires in COVID-19. As for the study in general: The United States, Italy and Spain were the sources of the acute and convalescent COVID-19 samples. T cells, B-cell-depleted T cells, or PBMCs provided the cDNA or gDNA that served as material.

As handled by the study authors: Nucleated cell number was recorded as an estimate derived from reference gene primer amplification. The protocol was immunoSEQ multiplex PCR, while the TCRdb copy is restricted to in-frame clones and leaves out a portion. V, J and clone size derive from that table, while D and trimming were established from the DNA sequence. This table has about 140,000 clones, 84% appearing once. Trimming pared 0 bases from V and 0 bases from J, leaving 11 bases between. Germline V CDR1 and CDR2: MNHEY, SMNVEV (reference sequence). CDR3 length equals 17 residues. The sequencing input was peripheral blood. The V call is TRBV27, the J call TRBJ1-4; maybe TRBD1 (5 bases). The TCR sequence derives from a human donor in a cohort sampled during active COVID-19. The CDR3 here is CASSLSGGASTNEKLFF. CDR3 DNA sequence: TGTGCCAGCAGTTTATCAGGAGGGGCTTCAACTAATGAAAAACTGTTTTTT.